The sequence of this TCR beta chain was determined in a study of blood T cell repertoires in COVID-19. As for the study in general: PBMCs, B-cell-depleted T cells, or T cells were the source of the cDNA or gDNA that made up the material.

The ends lost 5 bases at V and 2 bases at J; junction bases unmatched: 15. This CDR3 is built from 18 residues. Germline CDR1 and CDR2: MNHEY and SMNVEV (reference sequence). Seattle's enrolled individuals joined amid active infection and were then monitored longitudinally. Per the original data handling: How many nucleated cells were present was estimated from reference gene primer amplification. Assay used: immunoSEQ multiplex PCR; TCRdb lists only in-frame clones, some missing. V and J calls and clone size come straight from that table; D and trimming were deduced from the DNA. The sample holds about 180,000 clones, 80% to 85% seen once.

The TCR sequence derives from a woman aged 65 to 85 with COVID-19, enrolled during active disease. The genes are TRBV27 and TRBJ1-5; 7 nucleotides match TRBD1. The sample consisted of peripheral blood. DNA for the CDR3: TGTGCCAGCAGTACACTTGGCCCGGACAGGACGCGCAATCAGCCCCAGCATTTT. Protein sequence: CASSTLGPDRTRNQPQHF.